This TCR beta chain originates from a study of early T cells in non-severe SARS-CoV-2 infection. Across the study: Sequencing targeted bulk RNA from unsorted whole blood, leaving chains unpaired.

The table lists this clonotype with many counts. The antigen is not known. Study observations and caveats: VDJdb matching, biased toward anti-spike CD8 responses, missed private and CD4 specificities.

Unique molecular identifiers were affixed to single, distinct cDNA molecules. TCRdb re-derived calls from the 5' RACE reads in MiXCR, one entry per CDR3 protein. Of about 50,000 distinct CDR3 sequences listed, around 6.5% are singletons. The V gene's germline CDR1 is DFQATT and CDR2 SNEGSKA (reference sequence). CDR3 length: 13 residues. Deletions cut 2 bases from V and 4 bases from J, with 11 bases between. This receptor was obtained from an adult who was a healthcare worker with PCR-confirmed SARS-CoV-2 infection or an uninfected control (not recorded which). The V gene is TRBV20-1, the J gene TRBJ1-2; D gene uncertain. Material: whole blood, obtained at baseline. CDR3 sequence reads: CSARNVGVYGYTF. DNA for the CDR3: TGCAGTGCTAGAAACGTGGGTGTCTATGGCTACACCTTC.